Detailed here is one T cell receptor beta chain. What it recognizes is unknown. The CDR3 totals 14 residues. After removal of 6 bases from V and 2 bases from J, the junction contained 6 bases not matched to a gene. CDR1 is SEHNR and CDR2 is FQNEAQ in the germline V gene (reference sequence). The data were obtained in a study of shared clonotypes between healthy human individuals. General study points: Estimated richness values were generally larger in naive subsets than in memory subsets. Specimens sampled were limited to blood, with tissue repertoires likely differing.

It was 200 to 250 ng DNA, about 30,000 T cell genomes, that sorted-subset replicate PCRs used. Measured with immunoSEQ multiplex PCR; TCRdb has only the in-frame clones, and not every one. The table includes 1 million to 1.2 million clones, 70% to 85% detected once. This chain joins TRBV7-9 and TRBJ2-5; TRBD1 matches 7 bases. Specimen: memory CD4+ T cells from PBMCs. Subset specified: CD45RA-negative fraction. The receptor comes from a man aged 18 to 29 in good health. Some clones in this sample may be carry-over from other donors' samples. The CDR3 region has the DNA TGTGCCAGCAGGGTCAGGACAGGACAAGAGACCCAGTACTTC. This gives the protein CASRVRTGQETQYF. The full variable domain, its missing parts supplied by reference TRBV7-9 and TRBJ2-5, is DTGVSQNPRHKITKRGQNVTFRCDPISEHNRLYWYRQTLGQGPEFLTYFQNEAQLEKSRLLSDRFSAERPKGSFSTLEIQRTEQGDSAMYLCASRVRTGQETQYFGPGTRLLVL.